The rows below give T cell receptor beta chains drawn from one sample of a study of blood T cell repertoires in COVID-19. Profiled with immunoSEQ multiplex PCR; TCRdb holds only in-frame clones, not every one. The table has nearly 95,000 clones, around 90% seen once. The sequencing input was peripheral blood. These receptors all come from a human donor with active COVID-19. The donor label of this sample is uncertain. CDR3s leave out the opening cysteine and the closing phenylalanine or tryptophan. Not every row has a clone size; where given, it reads once, few, many or a size class.

. | TRBV28 | ASSWGGRGYT
. | TRBV28 | ASRQNRGSYEQY
. | TRBV18 | ASSPSVGGGVAEAF
. | TRBV6-2/TRBV6-3 | ASSPILAGKNTEAF
. | TRBV5-1 | ASSQSTYRGESEAF
. | TRBV2 | ASSRPGHNAYEQY
once | TRBV11-2 | ASAVTNTGELF
once | TRBV7-3 | ASSLVINTGELF
. | TRBV19 | ASSIGGTDYEKLF
. | TRBV18 | ASSPTENTEAF
. | TRBV10-3 | AISESGGKGSETQY
. | TRBV2 | ASRGLASQETQY
. | TRBV11-2 | ASSLDLWATGYGYT
few | TRBV10-1 | ASRMREGSPLH
many | TRBV7-2 | ASSWGQGDRNEQF
once | TRBV6-5 | ASFGDSWVYQPQH
. | TRBV6-6 | ASRDSGYEQY
. | TRBV7-2 | ASSSAGGADTQY
. | TRBV5-1 | ASSLRTSGASTGELF
once | TRBV4-1 | ASSFRDREKLF
once | TRBV4-1 | ASSQVVGLAGNEQY
. | TRBV11-3 | ASSSGTVPLLSNQPQH
few | TRBV28 | ASSTGDRGLETQY
. | TRBV6-5 | ASSPRAGTNYGYT
. | TRBV3-1/TRBV3-2 | ASSLMGQNTEAF
once | TRBV29-1 | SVAAGVRLYNEQF
. | TRBV4-1 | ASSQGQGGPYEQY
. | TRBV6-1 | ASSEAGGSTDTQY
. | TRBV5-1 | ASSLATGQGVYEQY
. | TRBV9 | ASSRGLAANTGELF
. | TRBV19 | ASTSGTGDYEQY
. | TRBV7-3 | ASSLTLQETQY
. | TRBV7-8 | ASSPPGGKDQPQH
. | TRBV4-3 | ASSPSPGQMNTEAF
. | TRBV23-1 | ASGGWGNTEAF
. | TRBV6-5 | ASSYDRGFNEQF
. | TRBV18 | ASSPDRVEYGYT
. | TRBV18 | ASSPDSSPLH
. | TRBV5-1 | ASSLAEPSYEQY
few | TRBV7-9 | ASATPGGRNYGYT
few | TRBV2 | ASRRGQNYGYT
once | TRBV7-9 | ASSRQGSLNTEAF
. | TRBV11-2 | ASSLEWGRVLF
. | TRBV4-3 | VSSQEVTTGNTIY
. | TRBV7-6 | ASSLRGGTGYEQF
once | TRBV6-5 | ASSSGDLSYEQY
. | TRBV30 | AIRQDYNSPLH
. | TRBV2 | ARTLAAGTDTQY
. | TRBV5-1 | ASRAEYNSPLH
few | TRBV18 | ASTGGRNTEAF